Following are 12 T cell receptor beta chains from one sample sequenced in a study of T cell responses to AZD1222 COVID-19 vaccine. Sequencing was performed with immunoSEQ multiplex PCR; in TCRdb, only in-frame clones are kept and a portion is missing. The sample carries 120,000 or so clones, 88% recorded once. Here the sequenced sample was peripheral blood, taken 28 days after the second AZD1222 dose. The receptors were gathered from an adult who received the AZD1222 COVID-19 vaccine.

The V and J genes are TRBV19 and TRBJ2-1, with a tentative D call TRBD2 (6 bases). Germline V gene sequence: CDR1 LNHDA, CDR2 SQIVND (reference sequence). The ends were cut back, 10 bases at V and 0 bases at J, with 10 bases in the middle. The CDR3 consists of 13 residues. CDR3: CATQDYSYNEQFF. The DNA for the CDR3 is TGTGCCACTCAGGACTACTCCTACAATGAGCAGTTCTTC.

The CDR3 here is CASSLRQGDTGELFF. The CDR3 DNA reads TGTGCCAGCAGTTTACGACAGGGGGACACCGGGGAGCTGTTTTTT. The chain links TRBV27 to TRBJ2-2, with 9 bases fitting TRBD1. The CDR3 totals 15 residues. Trimming took 2 bases from V and 3 from J; bases not matched to a gene: 1. CDR1 and CDR2 from the germline V gene are MNHEY and SMNVEV (reference sequence).

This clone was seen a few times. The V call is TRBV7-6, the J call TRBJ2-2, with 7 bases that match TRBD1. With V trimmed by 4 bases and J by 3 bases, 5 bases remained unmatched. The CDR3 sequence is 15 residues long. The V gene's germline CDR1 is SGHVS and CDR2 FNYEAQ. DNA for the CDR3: TGTGCCAGCAGCTCGACAGGGCGGGACACCGGGGAGCTGTTTTTT. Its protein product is CASSSTGRDTGELFF. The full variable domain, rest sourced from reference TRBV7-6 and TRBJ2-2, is GAGVSQSPRYKVTKRGQDVALRCDPISGHVSLYWYRQALGQGPEFLTYFNYEAQQDKSGLPNDRFSAERPEGSISTLTIQRTEQRDSAMYRCASSSTGRDTGELFFGEGSRLTVL.

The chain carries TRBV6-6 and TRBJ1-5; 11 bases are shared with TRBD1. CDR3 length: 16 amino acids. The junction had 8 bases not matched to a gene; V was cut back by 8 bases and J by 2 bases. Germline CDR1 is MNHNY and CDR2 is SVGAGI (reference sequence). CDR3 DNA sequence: TGTGCCAGCTGGGGACAGGGGGATGCAGGCAATCAGCCCCAGCATTTT. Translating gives CASWGQGDAGNQPQHF.

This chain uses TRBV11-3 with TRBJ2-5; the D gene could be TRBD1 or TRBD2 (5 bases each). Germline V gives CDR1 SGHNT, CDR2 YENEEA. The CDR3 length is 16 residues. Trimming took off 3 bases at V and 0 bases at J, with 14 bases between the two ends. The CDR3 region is CASSFMRGGYQETQYF. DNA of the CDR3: TGTGCCAGCAGCTTTATGAGGGGCGGCTACCAAGAGACCCAGTACTTC.

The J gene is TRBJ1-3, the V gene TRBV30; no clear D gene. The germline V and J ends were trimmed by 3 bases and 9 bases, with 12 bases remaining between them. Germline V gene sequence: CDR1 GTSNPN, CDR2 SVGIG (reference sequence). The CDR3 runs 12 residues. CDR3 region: CAWSTEGGTIYF. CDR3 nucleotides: TGTGCCTGGAGCACGGAGGGTGGCACCATATATTTT.

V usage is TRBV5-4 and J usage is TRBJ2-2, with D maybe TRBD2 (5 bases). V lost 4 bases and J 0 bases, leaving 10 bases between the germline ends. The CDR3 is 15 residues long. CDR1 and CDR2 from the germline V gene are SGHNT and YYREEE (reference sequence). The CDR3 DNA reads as TGTGCCAGCAGCACGAGGGCGGCGAACACCGGGGAGCTGTTTTTT. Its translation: CASSTRAANTGELFF. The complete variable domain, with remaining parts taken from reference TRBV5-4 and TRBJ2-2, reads ETGVTQSPTHLIKTRGQQVTLRCSSQSGHNTVSWYQQALGQGPQFIFQYYREEENGRGNFPPRFSGLQFPNYSSELNVNALELDDSALYLCASSTRAANTGELFFGEGSRLTVL.

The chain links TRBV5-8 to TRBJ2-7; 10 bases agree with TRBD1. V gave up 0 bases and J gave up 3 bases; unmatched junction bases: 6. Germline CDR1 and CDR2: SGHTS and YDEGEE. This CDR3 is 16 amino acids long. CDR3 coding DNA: TGTGCCAGCAGCTTGGAGACAGGGGGCGTGAACTACGAGCAGTACTTC. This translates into CASSLETGGVNYEQYF.

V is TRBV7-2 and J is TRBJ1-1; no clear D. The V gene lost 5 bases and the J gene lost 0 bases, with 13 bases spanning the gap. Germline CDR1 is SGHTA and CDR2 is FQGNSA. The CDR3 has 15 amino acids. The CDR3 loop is CASSPSSAVNTEAFF. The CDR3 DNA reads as TGTGCCAGCAGCCCGTCGTCAGCCGTGAACACTGAAGCTTTCTTT.

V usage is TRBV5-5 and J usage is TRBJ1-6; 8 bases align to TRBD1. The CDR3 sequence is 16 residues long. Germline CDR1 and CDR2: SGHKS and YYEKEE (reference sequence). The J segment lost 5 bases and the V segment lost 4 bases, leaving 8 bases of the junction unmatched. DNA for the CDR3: TGTGCCAGCAGCCTGACAGGGGAGGTGGATAATTCACCCCTCCACTTT. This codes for CASSLTGEVDNSPLHF. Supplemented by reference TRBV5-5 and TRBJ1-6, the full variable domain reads DAGVTQSPTHLIKTRGQQVTLRCSPISGHKSVSWYQQVLGQGPQFIFQYYEKEERGRGNFPDRFSARQFPNYSSELNVNALLLGDSALYLCASSLTGEVDNSPLHFGNGTRLTVT.

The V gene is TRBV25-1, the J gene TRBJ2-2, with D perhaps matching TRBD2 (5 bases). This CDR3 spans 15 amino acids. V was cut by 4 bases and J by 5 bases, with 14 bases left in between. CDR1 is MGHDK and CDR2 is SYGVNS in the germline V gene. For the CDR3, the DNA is TGTGCCAGCAGTGCAACAACTAGGTCTACCGGGGAGCTGTTTTTT. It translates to CASSATTRSTGELFF.

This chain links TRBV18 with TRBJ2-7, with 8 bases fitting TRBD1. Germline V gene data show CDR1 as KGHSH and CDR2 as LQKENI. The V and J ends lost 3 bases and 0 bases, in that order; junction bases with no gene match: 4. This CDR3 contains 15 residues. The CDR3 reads CASSPRTGNSYEQYF. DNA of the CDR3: TGTGCCAGCTCACCTCGGACAGGGAACTCCTACGAGCAGTACTTC.